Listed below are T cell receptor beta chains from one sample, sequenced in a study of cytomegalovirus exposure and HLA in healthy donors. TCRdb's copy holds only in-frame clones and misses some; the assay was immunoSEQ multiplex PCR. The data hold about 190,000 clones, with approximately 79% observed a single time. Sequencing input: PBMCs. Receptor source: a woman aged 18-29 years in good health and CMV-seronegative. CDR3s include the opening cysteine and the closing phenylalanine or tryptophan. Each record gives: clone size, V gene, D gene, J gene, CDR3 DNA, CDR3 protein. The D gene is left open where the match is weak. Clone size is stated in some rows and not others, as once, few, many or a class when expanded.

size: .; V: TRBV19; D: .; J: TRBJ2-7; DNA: TGTGCCAGTAGTATTCGCGGCCCCGGCTACGAGCAGTACTTC; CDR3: CASSIRGPGYEQYF
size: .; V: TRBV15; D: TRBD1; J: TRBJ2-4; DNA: TGTGCCACCAGCAGAACGGGACAGGGGGCAGCCAAAAACATTCAGTACTTC; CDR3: CATSRTGQGAAKNIQYF
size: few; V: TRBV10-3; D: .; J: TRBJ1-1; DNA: TGTGCCATCAGTGAGTCGACACCTATGAACACTGAAGCTTTCTTT; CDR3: CAISESTPMNTEAFF
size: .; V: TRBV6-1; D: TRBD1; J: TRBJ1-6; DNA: TGTGCCAGCAGCCCACAGGGGGCGGATTATTCACCCCTCCACTTT; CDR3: CASSPQGADYSPLHF
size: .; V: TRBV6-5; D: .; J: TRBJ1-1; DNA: TGTGCCAGCAGAAGACAGGCTGAAGCTTTCTTT; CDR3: CASRRQAEAFF
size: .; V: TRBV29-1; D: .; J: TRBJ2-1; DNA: TGCAGCGTTGAAGGTACCCAGGGTAGTGAGCAGTTCTTC; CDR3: CSVEGTQGSEQFF
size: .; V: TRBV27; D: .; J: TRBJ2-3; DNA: TGTGCCAGCAGTCCCGGGGGCCTCTCGCGGGGGTTCACAGATACGCAGTATTTT; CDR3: CASSPGGLSRGFTDTQYF
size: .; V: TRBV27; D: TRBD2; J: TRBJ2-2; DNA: TGTGCCAGCAGCTCCCCCGCTAGCGGGGGCCCGACTGACACCGGGGAGCTGTTTTTT; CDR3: CASSSPASGGPTDTGELFF
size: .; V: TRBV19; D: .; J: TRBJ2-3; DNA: TGTGCCAGTAGTTCGCTAGTAAGGATCACAGATACGCAGTATTTT; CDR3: CASSSLVRITDTQYF
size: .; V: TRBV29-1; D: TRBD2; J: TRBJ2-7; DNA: TGCAGCGTCTCCCTACTAGCGGGTAAGCGGTACGAGCAGTACTTC; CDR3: CSVSLLAGKRYEQYF
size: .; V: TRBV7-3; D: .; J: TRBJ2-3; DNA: TGTGCCCTCGGGGAAGATACGCAGTATTTT; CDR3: CALGEDTQYF
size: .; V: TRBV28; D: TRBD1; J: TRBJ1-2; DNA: TGTGCCAGCAAAATCACAGGGGTTTATGGCTACACCTTC; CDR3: CASKITGVYGYTF